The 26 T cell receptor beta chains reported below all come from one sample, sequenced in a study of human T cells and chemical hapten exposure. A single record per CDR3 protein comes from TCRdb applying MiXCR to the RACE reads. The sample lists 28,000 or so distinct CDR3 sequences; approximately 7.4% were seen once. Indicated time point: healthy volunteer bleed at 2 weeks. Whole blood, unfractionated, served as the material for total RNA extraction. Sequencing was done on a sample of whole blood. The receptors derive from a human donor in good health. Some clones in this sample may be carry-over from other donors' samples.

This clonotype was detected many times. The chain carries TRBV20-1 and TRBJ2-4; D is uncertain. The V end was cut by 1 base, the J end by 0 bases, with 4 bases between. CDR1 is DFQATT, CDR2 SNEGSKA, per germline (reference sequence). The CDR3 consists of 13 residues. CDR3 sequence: CSARGVAKNIQYF. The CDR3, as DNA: TGCAGTGCTAGAGGTGTAGCCAAAAACATTCAGTACTTC.

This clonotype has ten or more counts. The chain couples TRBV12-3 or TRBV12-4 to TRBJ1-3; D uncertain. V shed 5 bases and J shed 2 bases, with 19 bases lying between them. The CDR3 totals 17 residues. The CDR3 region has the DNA TGTGCCAGCAGTCAACCATCTCCGGGCCGCACTGGAAACACCATATATTTT. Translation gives CASSQPSPGRTGNTIYF.

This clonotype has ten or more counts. The CDR3 DNA follows: TGCAGTGCTACCCGCGCCTTGTCCTCTGGAAACACCATATATTTT. This encodes CSATRALSSGNTIYF. The rearrangement uses TRBV20-1 and TRBJ1-3; no definite D call. In germline, CDR1 is DFQATT, CDR2 SNEGSKA (reference sequence). Trimming removed 4 bases at V and 0 bases at J, with 13 bases between. The CDR3 has 15 residues.

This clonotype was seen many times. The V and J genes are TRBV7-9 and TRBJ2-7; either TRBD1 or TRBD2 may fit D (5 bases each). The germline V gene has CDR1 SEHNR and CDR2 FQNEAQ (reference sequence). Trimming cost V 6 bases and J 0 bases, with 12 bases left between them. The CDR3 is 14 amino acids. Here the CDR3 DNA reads TGTGCCAGCAGTTCGGGACGGAGCTCCTACGAGCAGTACTTC. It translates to CASSSGRSSYEQYF.

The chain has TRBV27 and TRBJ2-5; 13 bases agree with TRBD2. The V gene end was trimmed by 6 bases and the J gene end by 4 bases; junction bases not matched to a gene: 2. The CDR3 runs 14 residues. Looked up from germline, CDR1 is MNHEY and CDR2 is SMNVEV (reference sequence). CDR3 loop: CASRRTSGGETQYF. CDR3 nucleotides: TGTGCCAGCAGAAGGACTAGCGGGGGAGAGACCCAGTACTTC.

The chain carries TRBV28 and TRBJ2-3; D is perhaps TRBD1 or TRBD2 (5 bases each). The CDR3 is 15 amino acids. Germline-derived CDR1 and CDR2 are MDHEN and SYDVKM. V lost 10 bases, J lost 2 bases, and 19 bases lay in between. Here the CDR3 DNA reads TGTGCCAACAGCCCCGGGACCGTCGACACAGATACGCAGTATTTT. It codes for CANSPGTVDTDTQYF. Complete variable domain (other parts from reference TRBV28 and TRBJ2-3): DVKVTQSSRYLVKRTGEKVFLECVQDMDHENMFWYRQDPGLGLRLIYFSYDVKMKEKGDIPEGYSVSREKKERFSLILESASTNQTSMYLCANSPGTVDTDTQYFGPGTRLTVL.

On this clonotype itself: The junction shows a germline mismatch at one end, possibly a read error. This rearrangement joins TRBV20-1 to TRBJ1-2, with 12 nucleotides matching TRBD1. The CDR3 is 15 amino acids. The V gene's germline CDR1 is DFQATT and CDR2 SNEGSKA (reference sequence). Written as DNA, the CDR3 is TGCAGTGCTAGTAAGGGACAGGGGGCAAGCTATGGCGACACCTTC. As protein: CSASKGQGASYGDTF.

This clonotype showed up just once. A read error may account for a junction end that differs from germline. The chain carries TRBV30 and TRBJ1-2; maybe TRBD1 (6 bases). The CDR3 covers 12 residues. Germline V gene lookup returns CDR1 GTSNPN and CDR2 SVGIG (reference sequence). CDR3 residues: CAWSEQGYGDTF. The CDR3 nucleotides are TGTGCCTGGAGTGAACAGGGCTATGGCGACACCTTC.

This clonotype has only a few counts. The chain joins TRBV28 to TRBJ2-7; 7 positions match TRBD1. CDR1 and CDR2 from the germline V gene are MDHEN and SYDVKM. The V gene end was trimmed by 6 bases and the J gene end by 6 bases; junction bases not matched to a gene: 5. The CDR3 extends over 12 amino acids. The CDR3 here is CASSPDRVEQYF. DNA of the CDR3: TGTGCCAGCAGCCCCGACAGGGTCGAGCAGTACTTC. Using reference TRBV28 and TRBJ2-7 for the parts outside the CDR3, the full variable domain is DVKVTQSSRYLVKRTGEKVFLECVQDMDHENMFWYRQDPGLGLRLIYFSYDVKMKEKGDIPEGYSVSREKKERFSLILESASTNQTSMYLCASSPDRVEQYFGPGTRLTVT.

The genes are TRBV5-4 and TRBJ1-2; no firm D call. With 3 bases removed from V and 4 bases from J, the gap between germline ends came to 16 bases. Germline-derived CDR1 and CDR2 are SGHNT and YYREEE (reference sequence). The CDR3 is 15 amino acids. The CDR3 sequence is CASSYTPKDFYGYTF. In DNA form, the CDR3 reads TGTGCCAGCAGCTACACACCTAAAGATTTCTATGGCTACACCTTC.

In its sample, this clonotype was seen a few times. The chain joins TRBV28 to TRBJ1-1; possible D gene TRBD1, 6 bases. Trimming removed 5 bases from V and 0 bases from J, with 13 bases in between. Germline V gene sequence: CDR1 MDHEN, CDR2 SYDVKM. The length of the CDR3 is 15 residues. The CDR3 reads CASSPTDRMNTEAFF. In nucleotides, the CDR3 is TGTGCCAGCAGTCCCACCGACAGGATGAACACTGAAGCTTTCTTT.

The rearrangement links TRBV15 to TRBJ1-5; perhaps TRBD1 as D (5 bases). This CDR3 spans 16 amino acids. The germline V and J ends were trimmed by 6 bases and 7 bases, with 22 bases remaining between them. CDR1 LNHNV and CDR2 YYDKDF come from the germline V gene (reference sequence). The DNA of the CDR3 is TGTGCCACCAGTTTATTGCTCGGTCAGGGCCTGCAGCCCCAGCATTTT. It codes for CATSLLLGQGLQPQHF.

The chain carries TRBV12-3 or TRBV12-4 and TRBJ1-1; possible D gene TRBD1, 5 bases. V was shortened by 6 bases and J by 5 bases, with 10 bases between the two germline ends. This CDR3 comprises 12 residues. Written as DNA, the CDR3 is TGTGCCAGCAGCTCTCAGGGAACTGAAGCTTTCTTT. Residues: CASSSQGTEAFF.

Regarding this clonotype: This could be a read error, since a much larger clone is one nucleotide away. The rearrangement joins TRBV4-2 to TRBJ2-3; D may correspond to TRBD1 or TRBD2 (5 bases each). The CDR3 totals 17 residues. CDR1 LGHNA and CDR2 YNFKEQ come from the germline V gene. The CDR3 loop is CASSQRTGRGDTDTKYF. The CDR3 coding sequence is TGTGCCAGCAGCCAAAGGACGGGAAGGGGTGACACAGATACGAAGTATTTT.

The CDR3 nucleotides are TGCGCCAGCAGCCAAGCTGGTGCTACCGAGAAAAAACTGTTTTTT. Encoded protein: CASSQAGATEKKLFF. V is TRBV4-1 and J is TRBJ1-4; D not certain. Trimming shortened V by 1 base and J by 9 bases, and 15 bases separated the two germline ends. The CDR3 is 15 residues long. Germline V lookup: CDR1 MGHRA, CDR2 YSYEKL.

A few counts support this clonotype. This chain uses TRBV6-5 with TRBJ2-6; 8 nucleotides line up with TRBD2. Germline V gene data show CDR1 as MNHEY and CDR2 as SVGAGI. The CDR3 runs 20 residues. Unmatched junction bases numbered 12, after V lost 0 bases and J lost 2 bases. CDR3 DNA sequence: TGTGCCAGCAGTTACTCCCTGGACTGGCCGGGAGGGCCTGGGGCCAACGTCCTGACTTTC. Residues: CASSYSLDWPGGPGANVLTF.

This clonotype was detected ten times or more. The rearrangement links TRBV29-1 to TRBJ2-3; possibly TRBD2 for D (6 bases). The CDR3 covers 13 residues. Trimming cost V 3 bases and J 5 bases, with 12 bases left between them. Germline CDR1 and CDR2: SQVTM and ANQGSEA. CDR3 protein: CSVDRGKRDTQYF. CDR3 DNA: TGCAGCGTTGATCGCGGGAAGCGAGATACGCAGTATTTT.

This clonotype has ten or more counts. CDR3 amino acids: CASSVPGTDNTEAFF. The CDR3 DNA sequence: TGTGCCAGCAGTGTCCCCGGGACAGATAACACTGAAGCTTTCTTT. The chain uses TRBV25-1 and TRBJ1-1; 7 bases are a match to TRBD1. CDR1 MGHDK and CDR2 SYGVNS come from the germline V gene. The CDR3 runs to 15 residues. Trimming at V came to 4 bases and at J to 2 bases, leaving 7 bases not matched to a gene.

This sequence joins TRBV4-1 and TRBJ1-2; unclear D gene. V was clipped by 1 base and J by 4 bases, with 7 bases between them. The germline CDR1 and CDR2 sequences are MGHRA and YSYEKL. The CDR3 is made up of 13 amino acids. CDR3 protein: CASSQVGVYGYTF. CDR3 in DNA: TGCGCCAGCAGCCAAGTTGGGGTCTATGGCTACACCTTC.

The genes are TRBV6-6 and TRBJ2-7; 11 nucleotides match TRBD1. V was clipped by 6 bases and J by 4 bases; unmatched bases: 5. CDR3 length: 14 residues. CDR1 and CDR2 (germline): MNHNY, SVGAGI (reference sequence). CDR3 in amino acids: CASSSGTGGYEQYF. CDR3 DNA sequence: TGTGCCAGCAGCTCCGGGACAGGGGGGTACGAGCAGTACTTC.

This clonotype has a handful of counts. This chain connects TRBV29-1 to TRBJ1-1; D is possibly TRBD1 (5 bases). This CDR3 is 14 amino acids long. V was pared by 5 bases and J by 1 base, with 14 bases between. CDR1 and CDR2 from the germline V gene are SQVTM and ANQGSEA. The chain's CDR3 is CSVWDPYWNTEAFF. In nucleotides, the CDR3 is TGCAGCGTTTGGGACCCATACTGGAACACTGAAGCTTTCTTT.

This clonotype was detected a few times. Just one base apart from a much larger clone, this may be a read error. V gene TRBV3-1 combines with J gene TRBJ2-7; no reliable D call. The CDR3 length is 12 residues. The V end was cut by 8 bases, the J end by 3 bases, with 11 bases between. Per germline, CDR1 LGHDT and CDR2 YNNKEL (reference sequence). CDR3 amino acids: CASSGSIYEQYF. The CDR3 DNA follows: TGTGCCAGCTCGGGTAGCATCTACGAGCAGTACTTC.

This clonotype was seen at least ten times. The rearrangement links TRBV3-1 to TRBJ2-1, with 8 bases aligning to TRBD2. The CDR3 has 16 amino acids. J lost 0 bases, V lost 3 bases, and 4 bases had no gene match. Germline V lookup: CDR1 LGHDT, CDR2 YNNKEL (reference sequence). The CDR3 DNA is TGTGCCAGCAGCCACCTAGCGGGTAGCTCCTACAATGAGCAGTTCTTC. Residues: CASSHLAGSSYNEQFF.

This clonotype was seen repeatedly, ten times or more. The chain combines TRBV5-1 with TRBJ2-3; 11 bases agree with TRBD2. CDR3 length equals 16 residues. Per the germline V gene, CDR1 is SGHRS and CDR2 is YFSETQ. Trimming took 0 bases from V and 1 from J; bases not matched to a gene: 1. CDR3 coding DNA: TGCGCCAGCAGCTTGGTGACTAGCGGGGGCACAGATACGCAGTATTTT. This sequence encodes CASSLVTSGGTDTQYF.

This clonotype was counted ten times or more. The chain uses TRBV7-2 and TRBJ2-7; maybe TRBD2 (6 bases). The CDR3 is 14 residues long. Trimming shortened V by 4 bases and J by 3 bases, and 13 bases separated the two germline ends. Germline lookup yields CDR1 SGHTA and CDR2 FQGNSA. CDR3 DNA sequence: TGTGCCAGCAGCTGGACTATACGTAACTACGAGCAGTACTTC. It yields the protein CASSWTIRNYEQYF.

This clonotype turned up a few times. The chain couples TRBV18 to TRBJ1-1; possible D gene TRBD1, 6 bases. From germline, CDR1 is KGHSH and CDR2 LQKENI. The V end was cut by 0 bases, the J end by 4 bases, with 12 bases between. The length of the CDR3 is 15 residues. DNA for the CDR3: TGTGCCAGCTCACCACCCGGATTGGGGGCCACTGAAGCTTTCTTT. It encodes CASSPPGLGATEAFF.